This is a list of T cell receptor beta chains from one sample in a study of blood T cell repertoires in COVID-19. Some clones are missing from TCRdb's copy, which holds only in-frame ones; the method was immunoSEQ multiplex PCR. The top ten clones hold about 2.5% of a sample with about 220,000 clones, 88% of them seen once. Sequenced input: PBMCs or T cells enriched from blood (not recorded which). These receptors were collected from a woman aged 40 to 50 with acute COVID-19. The CDR3 runs from the conserved cysteine through the conserved F or W. Fields, in order: clone size, V gene, D gene, J gene, CDR3 DNA, CDR3 protein. D genes are given only for firm matches. The size field is filled for only some rows; it gives once, few, many or a size class.

clone_size: .; v_call: TRBV5-1; d_call: TRBD2; j_call: TRBJ2-7; cdr3_nt: TGCGCCAGCAGCTGGAACGGGGGGGCCTACGAGCAGTACTTC; cdr3_aa: CASSWNGGAYEQYF
clone_size: .; v_call: TRBV5-1; d_call: .; j_call: TRBJ2-7; cdr3_nt: TGCGCCAGCAGCTTGGGCGGGGACCGGTTCTACGAGCAGTACTTC; cdr3_aa: CASSLGGDRFYEQYF
clone_size: .; v_call: TRBV7-8; d_call: .; j_call: TRBJ1-2; cdr3_nt: TGTGCCAGCAGCTTAAGAACAGATTCCTTATATGGCTACACCTTC; cdr3_aa: CASSLRTDSLYGYTF
clone_size: .; v_call: TRBV5-4; d_call: .; j_call: TRBJ1-6; cdr3_nt: TGTGCCAGCAGGCGGGGAGGTGGTGAGAATTCACCCCTCCACTTT; cdr3_aa: CASRRGGGENSPLHF
clone_size: few; v_call: TRBV10-3; d_call: TRBD2; j_call: TRBJ2-1; cdr3_nt: TGTGCCACTACTAGCGGGAGCTCCTACAATGAGCAGTTCTTC; cdr3_aa: CATTSGSSYNEQFF
clone_size: .; v_call: TRBV19; d_call: TRBD1; j_call: TRBJ1-5; cdr3_nt: TGTGCCAGTAGGTCTGGGACAGGTTATCAGCCCCAGCATTTT; cdr3_aa: CASRSGTGYQPQHF
clone_size: .; v_call: TRBV5-4; d_call: TRBD2; j_call: TRBJ2-5; cdr3_nt: TGTGCCAGCAGCCGTGAACTAGCGGGGGGGTTGGAGACCCAGTACTTC; cdr3_aa: CASSRELAGGLETQYF
clone_size: .; v_call: TRBV6-5; d_call: .; j_call: TRBJ1-3; cdr3_nt: TGTGCCAGCAGTTACTCGGCTGCTAACACCATATATTTT; cdr3_aa: CASSYSAANTIYF
clone_size: .; v_call: TRBV9; d_call: TRBD2; j_call: TRBJ2-5; cdr3_nt: TGTGCCAGCAGCGTAGTTTCCAGCGGGGAACTGACCCAGTACTTC; cdr3_aa: CASSVVSSGELTQYF
clone_size: .; v_call: TRBV4-3; d_call: TRBD1; j_call: TRBJ1-4; cdr3_nt: TGCGCCAGCAGCCAAGAAGGATTGGGACAGGGAGAAAATGAAAAACTGTTTTTT; cdr3_aa: CASSQEGLGQGENEKLFF
clone_size: .; v_call: TRBV27; d_call: TRBD1; j_call: TRBJ1-1; cdr3_nt: TGTGCCAGCAGTCTTCAGGGGGCCGGCACTGAAGCTTTCTTT; cdr3_aa: CASSLQGAGTEAFF
clone_size: once; v_call: TRBV9; d_call: .; j_call: TRBJ2-5; cdr3_nt: TGTGCCAGCAGCGGAGGACTATTAGAGACCCAGTACTTC; cdr3_aa: CASSGGLLETQYF
clone_size: .; v_call: TRBV27; d_call: .; j_call: TRBJ2-1; cdr3_nt: TGTGCCAGCAGTTTACCGGGGATCTCCTACAATGAGCAGTTCTTC; cdr3_aa: CASSLPGISYNEQFF
clone_size: .; v_call: TRBV19; d_call: TRBD1; j_call: TRBJ1-5; cdr3_nt: TGTGCCAGTAGTACCGACAGGGGAAGACAGCCCCAGCATTTT; cdr3_aa: CASSTDRGRQPQHF
clone_size: .; v_call: TRBV2; d_call: TRBD1; j_call: TRBJ2-3; cdr3_nt: TGTGCCAGCAGTGACAGGGGGACAGATACGCAGTATTTT; cdr3_aa: CASSDRGTDTQYF
clone_size: .; v_call: TRBV7-9; d_call: .; j_call: TRBJ1-1; cdr3_nt: TGTGCCAGCAGCTACCTTCGGCGGGGCACTGAAGCTTTCTTT; cdr3_aa: CASSYLRRGTEAFF
clone_size: once; v_call: TRBV7-2; d_call: .; j_call: TRBJ2-3; cdr3_nt: TGTGCCAGCACCGGGAGAAGCACAGATACGCAGTATTTT; cdr3_aa: CASTGRSTDTQYF
clone_size: .; v_call: TRBV3-1/TRBV3-2; d_call: .; j_call: TRBJ2-2; cdr3_nt: TGTGCCAGCAGCCAAGGGCGGGGGGAGCTGTTTTTT; cdr3_aa: CASSQGRGELFF
clone_size: once; v_call: TRBV12-3/TRBV12-4; d_call: .; j_call: TRBJ1-1; cdr3_nt: TGTGCCAGCAGTTTAGGGAGGAGGACTGAAGCTTTCTTT; cdr3_aa: CASSLGRRTEAFF
clone_size: .; v_call: TRBV2; d_call: .; j_call: TRBJ1-2; cdr3_nt: .; cdr3_aa: CASSTSGQGGHGYTF
clone_size: .; v_call: TRBV7-2; d_call: TRBD1; j_call: TRBJ1-4; cdr3_nt: TGTGCCAGCAGCATAGGACAGGGGGTTGAAAAACTGTTTTTT; cdr3_aa: CASSIGQGVEKLFF
clone_size: .; v_call: TRBV9; d_call: .; j_call: TRBJ2-7; cdr3_nt: TGTGCCAGCAGCGTAGGGGTAGCCGTGTCCTACGAGCAGTACTTC; cdr3_aa: CASSVGVAVSYEQYF
clone_size: .; v_call: TRBV3-1/TRBV3-2; d_call: .; j_call: TRBJ2-4; cdr3_nt: TGTGCCAGCAGTCCCGCAAAACTAGCCAAAAACATTCAGTACTTC; cdr3_aa: CASSPAKLAKNIQYF
clone_size: .; v_call: TRBV29-1; d_call: TRBD1; j_call: TRBJ2-7; cdr3_nt: TGCAGCGTTGAATTGCCAGGGGGCAACTACGAGCAGTACTTC; cdr3_aa: CSVELPGGNYEQYF
clone_size: .; v_call: TRBV19; d_call: TRBD1; j_call: TRBJ2-5; cdr3_nt: TGTGCCAGTAGCTCGGGATTGACAGGGGGTAGGGAAGAGACCCAGTACTTC; cdr3_aa: CASSSGLTGGREETQYF
clone_size: .; v_call: TRBV30; d_call: TRBD1; j_call: TRBJ2-7; cdr3_nt: TGTGCCGGCTCACAGGGGGCGCGGACCGGCTACGAGCAGTACTTC; cdr3_aa: CAGSQGARTGYEQYF
clone_size: .; v_call: TRBV21-1; d_call: .; j_call: TRBJ1-1; cdr3_nt: TGTGCCAGCAGCAAAACTTATAAGAGGACAGTGAACACTGAAGCTTTCTTT; cdr3_aa: CASSKTYKRTVNTEAFF
clone_size: .; v_call: TRBV3-1/TRBV3-2; d_call: TRBD1; j_call: TRBJ1-3; cdr3_nt: TGTGCCAGCAGCCAAGGGACAGGGGTATGGGGAAACACCATATATTTT; cdr3_aa: CASSQGTGVWGNTIYF
clone_size: .; v_call: TRBV4-3; d_call: TRBD2; j_call: TRBJ2-3; cdr3_nt: TGCGCCAGCAGCCTGGGGGAGGGTGGGAGTTACCCAGATACGCAGTATTTT; cdr3_aa: CASSLGEGGSYPDTQYF
clone_size: .; v_call: TRBV7-8; d_call: .; j_call: TRBJ1-2; cdr3_nt: TGTGCCAGCAGCTCCGCACCTCGGTCTGATGGCTACACCTTC; cdr3_aa: CASSSAPRSDGYTF
clone_size: many; v_call: TRBV2; d_call: .; j_call: TRBJ2-7; cdr3_nt: TGTGCCAGCAAGTACGGGCGGGGACTCTACGAGCAGTACTTC; cdr3_aa: CASKYGRGLYEQYF